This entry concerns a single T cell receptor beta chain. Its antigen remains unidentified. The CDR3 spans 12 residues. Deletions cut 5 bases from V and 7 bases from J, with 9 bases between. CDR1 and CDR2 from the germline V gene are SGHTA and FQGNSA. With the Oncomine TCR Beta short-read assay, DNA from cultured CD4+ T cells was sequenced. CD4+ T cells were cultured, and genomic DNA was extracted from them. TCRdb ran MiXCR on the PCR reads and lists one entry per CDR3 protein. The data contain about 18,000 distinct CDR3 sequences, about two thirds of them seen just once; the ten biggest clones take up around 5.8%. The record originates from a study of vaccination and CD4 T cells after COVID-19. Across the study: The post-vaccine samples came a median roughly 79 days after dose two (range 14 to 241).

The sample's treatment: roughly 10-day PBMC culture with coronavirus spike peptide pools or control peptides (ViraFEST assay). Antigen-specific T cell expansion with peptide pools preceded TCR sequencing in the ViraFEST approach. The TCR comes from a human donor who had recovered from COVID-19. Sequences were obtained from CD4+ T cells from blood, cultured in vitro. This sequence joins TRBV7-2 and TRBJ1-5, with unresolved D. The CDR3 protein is CASSPFGQPQHF. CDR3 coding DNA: TGTGCCAGCAGCCCCTTCGGGCAGCCCCAGCATTTT.